This entry concerns a single T cell receptor (beta chain). The data stem from a study of blood T cell repertoires in COVID-19. Across the study: T cells, B-cell-depleted T cells, or PBMCs supplied cDNA or gDNA.

Authors' methods: It was from reference gene primer amplification that nucleated cell counts were estimated. Only in-frame clones appear in the TCRdb table, and some are missing; sequencing was by immunoSEQ multiplex PCR. V and J calls and clone size follow that table, whereas D and trimming were derived from the DNA. The data contain 300,000 to 400,000 clones, approximately 86% of them singletons. Germline CDR1 MDHEN, CDR2 SYDVKM. Trimming removed 2 bases from V and 0 bases from J, with 8 bases in between. The CDR3 length is 16 residues. This TCR was sampled from a man aged 25-40 years with COVID-19, enrolled during active disease. This chain uses TRBV28 with TRBJ1-6; no definite D call. Sequencing used peripheral blood. This CDR3 is CASSLHLSSYNSPLHF. The CDR3 nucleotides read TGTGCCAGCAGTTTACACCTGAGCTCCTATAATTCACCCCTCCACTTT.